These 26 T cell receptor beta chains were sequenced from one sample in a study of blood T cell repertoires in COVID-19. Measured with immunoSEQ multiplex PCR; TCRdb has only the in-frame clones, and not every one. The table includes around 270,000 clones, roughly 86% detected once. Material: peripheral blood. Source of these receptors: a woman aged 55-70 years with COVID-19, enrolled during active disease.

V and J are TRBV5-1 and TRBJ2-1; no definite D call. From germline, CDR1 is SGHRS and CDR2 YFSETQ. This CDR3 spans 11 amino acids. The germline V and J ends were trimmed by 0 bases and 9 bases, with 4 bases remaining between them. Written as DNA, the CDR3 is TGCGCCAGCAGCTTGGCCGTTGAGCAGTTCTTC. As protein: CASSLAVEQFF.

The chain carries TRBV10-3 and TRBJ2-5; D remains unclear. The CDR3 is 13 residues long. The germline V and J ends were trimmed by 3 bases and 1 base, with 6 bases remaining between them. The V gene's germline CDR1 is ENHRY and CDR2 SYGVKD. The CDR3: CAISENTQETQYF. CDR3 DNA: TGTGCCATCAGTGAAAACACCCAAGAGACCCAGTACTTC.

The rearrangement uses TRBV2 and TRBJ1-5, with unresolved D. The CDR3 sequence is 15 residues long. The V gene lost 6 bases and the J gene lost 1 base, with 13 bases spanning the gap. Germline CDR1 is SNHLY and CDR2 is FYNNEI. The CDR3 bases are TGTGCCAGCAGGGAGGCTCAGTCGAGCAATCAGCCCCAGCATTTT. Protein product: CASREAQSSNQPQHF.

J is TRBJ1-1 and V is TRBV10-3; tentative D call: TRBD1 (6 bases). Trimming left V 8 bases short and J 6 bases short, with 13 bases between. CDR3 length equals 12 residues. Germline V CDR1 and CDR2: ENHRY, SYGVKD. The CDR3 region is CAIAQGKAEAFF. The CDR3 DNA sequence: TGTGCCATCGCGCAGGGGAAGGCTGAAGCTTTCTTT.

This clone has a single count. J is TRBJ2-6 and V is TRBV10-1, with D perhaps matching TRBD1 (5 bases). The CDR3 is made up of 17 amino acids. Germline V gene sequence: CDR1 WNHNN, CDR2 SYGVQD (reference sequence). V was clipped by 6 bases and J by 1 base, with 16 bases between them. The CDR3 DNA is TGCGCCAGCAGCCCAAAACGACAGACATCTGGGGCCAACGTCCTGACTTTC. Translating it yields CASSPKRQTSGANVLTF.

This clone has a handful of counts. The rearrangement links TRBV4-2 to TRBJ2-5, with 10 bases matching TRBD2. J gave up 4 bases and V 6 bases, and 14 bases lay outside the gene matches. The CDR3 is 17 amino acids. CDR1 and CDR2 from the germline V gene are LGHNA and YNFKEQ. This chain's CDR3 is CASSLGLAGVRVETQYF. The CDR3 DNA is TGTGCCAGCAGTTTGGGGCTAGCGGGAGTCAGGGTAGAGACCCAGTACTTC.

The chain is built from TRBV19 and TRBJ2-7; possible D gene TRBD2, 7 bases. Germline CDR1 reads LNHDA; CDR2 reads SQIVND (reference sequence). V was shortened by 3 bases and J by 6 bases, with 12 bases between the two germline ends. The CDR3 sequence is 13 residues long. CDR3 sequence: CASSMGGAAEQYF. CDR3 coding DNA: TGTGCCAGTAGTATGGGGGGGGCAGCCGAGCAGTACTTC. Full variable domain (remainder filled in from reference TRBV19 and TRBJ2-7): DGGITQSPKYLFRKEGQNVTLSCEQNLNHDAMYWYRQDPGQGLRLIYYSQIVNDFQKGDIAEGYSVSREKKESFPLTVTSAQKNPTAFYLCASSMGGAAEQYFGPGTRLTVT.

The genes are TRBV5-1 and TRBJ1-2, with 8 bases that match TRBD1. With 3 bases clipped from V and 10 bases from J, the junction kept 2 bases outside the gene matches. The CDR3 covers 11 residues. Germline CDR1 reads SGHRS; CDR2 reads YFSETQ. The CDR3 is CASSSTGVYTF. Here the CDR3 DNA reads TGCGCCAGCAGCTCGACAGGGGTCTACACCTTC.

This clone came up once. CDR3 sequence: CASSPKGDTEAFF. CDR3 DNA: TGTGCCAGCTCACCAAAGGGGGACACTGAAGCTTTCTTT. The V call is TRBV18, the J call TRBJ1-1, with D perhaps matching TRBD1 (6 bases). Trimming took off 2 bases at V and 3 bases at J, with 7 bases between the two ends. The CDR3 has 13 amino acids. Germline CDR1 and CDR2: KGHSH and LQKENI.

The chain is built from TRBV29-1 and TRBJ1-1; 7 bases are a match to TRBD1. The V gene end was trimmed by 6 bases and the J gene end by 5 bases; junction bases not matched to a gene: 6. The CDR3 contains 12 residues. Looked up from germline, CDR1 is SQVTM and CDR2 is ANQGSEA. The CDR3 sequence: CSVQGMGTEAFF. As DNA, the CDR3 is TGCAGCGTACAGGGGATGGGGACTGAAGCTTTCTTT.

The chain has TRBV7-2 and TRBJ2-2; the D gene is possibly TRBD2 (6 bases). The CDR3 has 15 residues. Germline-derived CDR1 and CDR2 are SGHTA and FQGNSA. V lost 2 bases, J lost 4 bases, and 11 bases lay in between. CDR3 sequence reads: CASSLWGLSTGELFF. CDR3 sequence (DNA): TGTGCCAGCAGCTTATGGGGACTTAGCACCGGGGAGCTGTTTTTT.

The chain has TRBV9 and TRBJ1-4, with D possibly being TRBD1 (6 bases). V lost 4 bases and J 0 bases, leaving 16 bases between the germline ends. Germline values: CDR1 SGDLS, CDR2 YYNGEE. This CDR3 region has 17 residues. CDR3 nucleotides: TGTGCCAGCAGCCCACGCCAGGGGAAAGCAACTAATGAAAAACTGTTTTTT. It codes for CASSPRQGKATNEKLFF.

The chain couples TRBV7-3 to TRBJ2-5; TRBD2 agrees at 14 bases. Looked up from germline, CDR1 is SGHTA and CDR2 is FQGTGA. The CDR3 totals 17 residues. Trimming cost V 3 bases and J 3 bases; bases outside gene matches: 6. CDR3 coding DNA: TGTGCCAGCAGCTTGCCGGGACTAGCGGGAGTGGAAGAGACCCAGTACTTC. This codes for CASSLPGLAGVEETQYF.

The chain employs TRBV11-2 and TRBJ2-1; the match to TRBD2 covers 11 bases. The V gene's germline CDR1 is SGHAT and CDR2 FQNNGV. The CDR3 extends over 18 amino acids. Unmatched junction bases numbered 12, after V lost 0 bases and J lost 8 bases. Written as DNA, the CDR3 is TGTGCCAGCAGCTTAGATGGTGTCTCTAGCGGGAGGCGGGATGAGCAGTTCTTC. As protein: CASSLDGVSSGRRDEQFF.

The chain is built from TRBV4-3 and TRBJ2-1; perhaps TRBD2 as D (5 bases). Per the germline V gene, CDR1 is LGHNA and CDR2 is YSLEER. The CDR3 spans 16 residues. V was shortened by 0 bases and J by 8 bases, with 17 bases between the two germline ends. The CDR3 DNA sequence: TGCGCCAGCAGCCAAGAAGCTAGCTGGGAGATCTATGAGCAGTTCTTC. Translated, it gives CASSQEASWEIYEQFF.

The chain carries TRBV30 and TRBJ1-5, with D perhaps matching TRBD1 (5 bases). Trimming removed 0 bases at V and 4 bases at J, with 10 bases between. The CDR3 has 14 amino acids. The germline V gene encodes CDR1 GTSNPN and CDR2 SVGIG (reference sequence). The CDR3 DNA reads as TGTGCCTGGAGTGTGGTCCCAGGGAATCAGCCCCAGCATTTT. Protein sequence: CAWSVVPGNQPQHF.

The gene calls are TRBV18 and TRBJ1-5; D uncertain. Germline values: CDR1 KGHSH, CDR2 LQKENI. V lost 2 bases, J lost 7 bases, and 9 bases lay in between. This CDR3 is built from 13 residues. CDR3 coding DNA: TGTGCCAGCTCACCAGAGAGAGTCCAGCCCCAGCATTTT. Its translation: CASSPERVQPQHF. Filled out from reference TRBV18 and TRBJ1-5, the complete variable domain reads NAGVMQNPRHLVRRRGQEARLRCSPMKGHSHVYWYRQLPEEGLKFMVYLQKENIIDESGMPKERFSAEFPKEGPSILRIQQVVRGDSAAYFCASSPERVQPQHFGDGTRLSIL.

The rearrangement links TRBV3-1 (or the pseudogene TRBV3-2) to TRBJ2-3, with 8 positions matching TRBD2. Looked up from germline, CDR1 is LGHDT and CDR2 is YNNKEL (reference sequence). After removal of 4 bases from V and 7 bases from J, the junction contained 10 bases not matched to a gene. The CDR3 runs to 15 residues. As DNA, the CDR3 is TGTGCCAGCAGCCTAGGACGGGCGGGAGGAAATACGCAGTATTTT. It is translated as CASSLGRAGGNTQYF.

V usage is TRBV3-1 (or the pseudogene TRBV3-2) and J usage is TRBJ1-2; maybe TRBD1 (6 bases). Trimming shortened V by 1 base and J by 0 bases, and 9 bases separated the two germline ends. CDR1 LGHDT and CDR2 YNNKEL come from the germline V gene (reference sequence). This CDR3 has 15 amino acids. Here the CDR3 reads CASSQADRANYGYTF. As DNA, the CDR3 is TGTGCCAGCAGCCAAGCGGACAGAGCTAACTATGGCTACACCTTC.

The genes are TRBV27 and TRBJ1-5; D uncertain. The V and J ends lost 6 bases and 3 bases respectively, with 15 bases between them. CDR3 length: 15 residues. CDR1 and CDR2 from the germline V gene are MNHEY and SMNVEV (reference sequence). Written as DNA, the CDR3 is TGTGCCAGCAGGCCACAGAGTACCCCCAATCAGCCCCAGCATTTT. It codes for CASRPQSTPNQPQHF.

The chain uses TRBV4-2 and TRBJ1-1, with no clear D. Germline V gives CDR1 LGHNA, CDR2 YNFKEQ. The V end was cut by 1 base, the J end by 3 bases, with 9 bases between. The CDR3 runs to 14 residues. CDR3 DNA: TGTGCCAGCAGCCAAGTGGCTGAGGACACTGAAGCTTTCTTT. This gives the protein CASSQVAEDTEAFF.

This chain joins TRBV27 and TRBJ1-2; possibly TRBD1 for D (6 bases). CDR3 length: 12 amino acids. Germline CDR1 is MNHEY and CDR2 is SMNVEV (reference sequence). V gave up 6 bases and J gave up 9 bases, with 14 bases separating them. The CDR3 coding sequence is TGTGCCAGCAGCCTGACCAGGGGTAGCTACACCTTC. This translates into CASSLTRGSYTF.

The J gene is TRBJ2-7, the V gene TRBV9; 7 positions match TRBD2. CDR1 is SGDLS and CDR2 is YYNGEE in the germline V gene. The CDR3 has 13 residues. V dropped 5 bases and J dropped 6; count of bases not matched to a gene: 8. The CDR3 protein is CASSMGGGSEQYF. DNA for the CDR3: TGTGCCAGCAGTATGGGGGGAGGGAGCGAGCAGTACTTC.

This clone was found once. This chain connects TRBV3-1 (or the pseudogene TRBV3-2) to TRBJ2-1; 15 positions match TRBD2. The CDR3 sequence is 15 residues long. The germline gives CDR1 LGHDT, CDR2 YNNKEL (reference sequence). V lost 3 bases and J lost 7; bases outside the gene matches: 1. The CDR3 DNA is TGTGCCAGCAGCCACGGGACTAGCGGGAGGAATGAGCAGTTCTTC. Translation gives CASSHGTSGRNEQFF.

The chain links TRBV24-1 to TRBJ1-2, with D uncertain. This CDR3 contains 14 residues. Looked up from germline, CDR1 is KGHDR and CDR2 is SFDVKD. V was cut by 5 bases and J by 6 bases, with 15 bases left in between. CDR3 residues: CATSAPGSPDGYTF. As DNA, the CDR3 is TGTGCCACCAGTGCCCCGGGATCTCCAGATGGCTACACCTTC.

This rearrangement joins TRBV27 to TRBJ1-2, with D unclear. Trimming cost V 1 base and J 7 bases, with 16 bases left between them. The germline V gene encodes CDR1 MNHEY and CDR2 SMNVEV (reference sequence). This CDR3 is built from 15 residues. CDR3 loop: CASSLFSGREGGYTF. The DNA for the CDR3 is TGTGCCAGCAGTTTATTTTCGGGCCGGGAAGGTGGCTACACCTTC.